This TCR beta chain was identified during a study of tumor-infiltrating lymphocytes in primary liver carcinoma. Across the whole study: Read depth, roughly 3.5 to 8 million productive TCRbeta reads, did not differ significantly between tissues.

With V trimmed by 4 bases and J by 7 bases, 10 bases remained unmatched. CDR1 is SGHAT, CDR2 FQNNGV, per germline. The CDR3 is made up of 15 amino acids. This clonotype was picked up many times. Out of unsorted whole blood came the blood RNA, and germline DNA was extracted as well. The investigators made TCR beta cDNA from about 510 ng total RNA, using a constant-region primer. Slightly modified ARM-PCR, run as three nested multiplex PCR rounds, produced the TCR beta libraries. TRBV1-TRBV30 forward primers and a C-beta reverse primer were used in the first two PCR rounds, which each ran for approximately 11 cycles. TCRdb re-analysed the multiplex PCR reads in MiXCR, keeping a single row per CDR3 protein. The data hold 330,000 or so distinct CDR3 sequences, with less than 75% observed a single time.

The J gene is TRBJ1-2, the V gene TRBV11-2; 9 bases line up with TRBD1. The sample comprised peripheral blood. This clonotype originated in a man aged 35 to 55 with primary liver carcinoma and hepatitis B virus infection. The CDR3 DNA sequence: TGTGCCAGCAGCTCAACCTTAGGGACAGGGCCTGGCTACACCTTC. Its protein product is CASSSTLGTGPGYTF. The full variable domain, its missing parts supplied by reference TRBV11-2 and TRBJ1-2, is EAGVAQSPRYKIIEKRQSVAFWCNPISGHATLYWYQQILGQGPKLLIQFQNNGVVDDSQLPKDRFSAERLKGVDSTLKIQPAKLEDSAVYLCASSSTLGTGPGYTFGSGTRLTVV.